Reported below is one TCR beta chain. V lost 2 bases to trimming and J lost 3 bases; unmatched junction nucleotides: 11. This CDR3 comprises 17 residues. Germline-derived CDR1 and CDR2 are LGHDT and YNNKEL (reference sequence). The sample originates from a study of blood T cell repertoires in COVID-19. Across the study: The origin of the acute and convalescent COVID-19 samples was the United States, Italy and Spain. The cDNA or gDNA used as material had been derived from T cells, B-cell-depleted T cells, or PBMCs.

Original data processing: Reference gene primers were amplified, and this amplification served to estimate nucleated cell counts. Generated by immunoSEQ multiplex PCR, the TCRdb table keeps only in-frame clones and is missing some. V, J and clone size derive from that table, while D and trimming were established from the DNA sequence. Of 110,000 to 150,000 clones listed, more than 75% are singletons. The rearrangement links TRBV3-1 (or the pseudogene TRBV3-2) to TRBJ1-2; TRBD1 matches 8 bases. The sequence was obtained from a man aged 60 to 75 with acute or convalescent COVID-19. The sample taken for sequencing was peripheral blood. The CDR3 here is CASSQPFGQGEDYGYTF. As DNA, the CDR3 is TGTGCCAGCAGCCAACCCTTCGGACAGGGCGAGGACTATGGCTACACCTTC.